Listed below are T cell receptor beta chains from one sample, sequenced in a study of CD8+CD57+ T cells in acquired aplastic anemia. In TCRdb, the reads were re-called with MiXCR into one record per CDR3 protein. This table holds around 430,000 distinct CDR3 sequences, approximately 32% found once. Sequencing used sorted CD4+, CD8+, or CD8+CD57+ T cells (not recorded which) from PBMCs. These receptors were taken from a human donor with aplastic anemia. Both conserved end residues are part of each CDR3. D genes are given only for firm matches. Not every row has a clone size; where given, it reads once, few, many or a size class.

.	TRBV7-2	TRBJ2-5	few	TGTGCCAGCAGCAGAGCGGAGCACTGGCAAGAGACCCAGTACTTC	CASSRAEHWQETQYF
TRBD1	TRBV7-6	TRBJ2-7	many	TGTGCCAGCAGCTTAGAAGACAGGGCCGGCGAGCAGTACTTC	CASSLEDRAGEQYF
TRBD1	TRBV15	TRBJ1-3	.	TGTGCCACCTCTCAGGGGGAGACAGGCTACACCATATATTTT	CATSQGETGYTIYF
.	TRBV20-1	TRBJ1-2	many	TGCAGTGCTAGAGATCGGGACCTCTATGGCTACACCTTC	CSARDRDLYGYTF
.	TRBV10-3	TRBJ2-6	.	TGTGCCGTAACCACAGGGCCGCTGATCTCTGGGGCCAACGTCCTGACTTTC	CAVTTGPLISGANVLTF
TRBD1	TRBV29-1	TRBJ2-7	many	TGCAGCGTTGGGGGGACAGGGGACTCCTACGAGCAGTACTTC	CSVGGTGDSYEQYF
TRBD2	TRBV20-1	TRBJ2-1	.	TGCAGTGCTAGAGACGGGGGGGGTCCAGCCTACAATGAGCAGTTCTTC	CSARDGGGPAYNEQFF
TRBD2	TRBV29-1	TRBJ2-3	.	TGCAGCGTTGGAGTGGGTGGACTAGCGGGGAGCACAGATACGCAGTATTTT	CSVGVGGLAGSTDTQYF
.	TRBV7-2	TRBJ1-1	many	TGTGCCAGCAGCCAACATTCTGAAGCTTTCTTT	CASSQHSEAFF
.	TRBV7-2	TRBJ1-3	many	TGTGCCAGCAGCACACACCAGGCGTACGGAAACACCATATATTTT	CASSTHQAYGNTIYF
TRBD2	TRBV2	TRBJ2-2	.	TGTGCCAGCGCGGGGGGGAACACCGGGGAGCTGTTTTTT	CASAGGNTGELFF
TRBD1	TRBV2	TRBJ2-7	many	TGTGCCATCAGGACAGGGGGAACTAGAGGTGCAGGCGAGCAGTACTTC	CAIRTGGTRGAGEQYF
TRBD2	TRBV25-1	TRBJ2-3	.	TGTGCCAGCAGTCTTATAGCGGGAGCAGATACGCAGTATTTT	CASSLIAGADTQYF
TRBD1	TRBV11-2	TRBJ2-5	.	TGTGCCAGCAGGAGGAAGGGACAGTCGGACCAAGAGACCCAGTACTTC	CASRRKGQSDQETQYF
.	TRBV2	TRBJ1-2	many	TGTGCCAGCAGTGAAGCGCGAAAAGATCCTTTCGGTGGCTACACCTTC	CASSEARKDPFGGYTF
TRBD1	TRBV7-9	TRBJ1-1	many	TGTGCCAGCAGCTTGGGGACAGGGAACACTGAAGCTTTCTTT	CASSLGTGNTEAFF
.	TRBV20-1	TRBJ1-5	many	TGCAGTGCCAGCACGGACGCCTATAGCAATCAGCCCCAGCATTTT	CSASTDAYSNQPQHF
.	TRBV7-8	TRBJ1-4	.	TGTGCCAGCAGCCCGGGACGGTTTAATGAAAAACTGTTTTTT	CASSPGRFNEKLFF
TRBD1	TRBV2	TRBJ2-7	many	TGTGCCAGCAGGGGACAGGGGGACGCCTACGAGCAGTACTTC	CASRGQGDAYEQYF
.	TRBV9	TRBJ2-1	.	TGTGCCAGCAGCCCGATAGGGACTTCTGAGCAGTTCTTC	CASSPIGTSEQFF
.	TRBV5-6	TRBJ2-7	.	TGTGCCAGCAGCTTGGGGGACAAGGCAAACTACGAGCAGTACTTC	CASSLGDKANYEQYF
TRBD1	TRBV28	TRBJ1-2	few	TGTGCCAGCAGAAAAGAACGGGACAGGGCCTTCTATGGCTACACCTTC	CASRKERDRAFYGYTF
.	TRBV6-5	TRBJ1-6	few	TGTGCCAGCAGTTATTCGGTACAGAATAATTCACCCCTCCACTTT	CASSYSVQNNSPLHF
.	TRBV9	TRBJ1-1	.	TGTGCCAGCAGCCGGGACACGCGAAGTGAAGCTTTCTTT	CASSRDTRSEAFF
.	TRBV19	TRBJ2-3	few	TGTGCCAGTAGCCCCACTAGTTCGGGCACAGATACGCAGTATTTT	CASSPTSSGTDTQYF
.	TRBV2	TRBJ2-5	few	TGTGCCAGCAGCACGACGGATTCAACCCAAGAGACCCAGTACTTC	CASSTTDSTQETQYF
.	TRBV5-1	TRBJ2-5	many	TGCGCCAGCAGCGCGTACAGGGTGGGGGAGACCCAGTACTTC	CASSAYRVGETQYF
.	TRBV19	TRBJ1-1	few	TGTGCCAGTAGTGGCGACAGTGAAGCTTTCTTT	CASSGDSEAFF
TRBD1	TRBV11-1	TRBJ2-5	.	TGTGCCAGCAGCTTAGTCCGGGACAGGGGCAGTGGAGAGACCCAGTACTTC	CASSLVRDRGSGETQYF
.	TRBV29-1	TRBJ1-4	many	TGCAGCGTGGTATCCGGGAACGAAAAACTGTTTTTT	CSVVSGNEKLFF
.	TRBV4-2	TRBJ2-5	.	TGTGCCAGCAGCCAACTGGCACAAGAGACCCAGTACTTC	CASSQLAQETQYF
TRBD1	TRBV15	TRBJ1-5	.	TGTGCCACCAGCAGCACGGGACAGGGGGCGGGTCAGCCCCAGCATTTT	CATSSTGQGAGQPQHF
TRBD2	TRBV29-1	TRBJ2-2	.	TGCAGCGTTCGTACGCTAGCGGGGGTTCAGGGCGGGGAGCTGTTTTTT	CSVRTLAGVQGGELFF
.	TRBV20-1	TRBJ2-3	few	TGCAGTGCTAGTACGGGCACTAGCACAGATACGCAGTATTTT	CSASTGTSTDTQYF
.	TRBV19	TRBJ2-6	many	TGTGCCAGTAGTTCCACTGGATCTGGGGCCAACGTCCTGACTTTC	CASSSTGSGANVLTF
TRBD2	TRBV27	TRBJ2-7	few	TGTGCCAGCGCTAAACTAGCGGTGCAGTACTTC	CASAKLAVQYF